The 24 T cell receptor beta chains below were found in one sample sequenced in a study of regulatory T cells in long-lasting Graves disease. Both iRepertoire HTBI primers and Arm-PCR of CDR3 regions were used to build the TCR beta libraries. TCRdb passed the multiplex PCR reads through MiXCR, listing each CDR3 protein once. Among approximately 470,000 distinct CDR3 sequences listed, around 15% were seen once. The time point was: newly diagnosed GD, antithyroid drugs for less than 3 months. PBMCs provided the RNA from which the TCR library was made. This same sample was also part of a study on T cells in Graves' hyperthyroidism and ophthalmopathy.

This sample comprised peripheral blood mononuclear cells (PBMCs), obtained at new diagnosis, from a patient treated with antithyroid drugs. These receptors were taken from a middle-aged man with Graves disease.

A note on this clonotype: A much larger clone is a single base away; this may be a read error. V is TRBV9 and J is TRBJ2-3; 9 nucleotides line up with TRBD2. CDR3 length: 16 residues. Germline lookup yields CDR1 SGDLS and CDR2 YYNGEE. CDR3 sequence (DNA): TGTGCCAGCAGCTCCCGGGTAGCGGGAGTGTCAGATGCGCAGTATTTT. It yields the protein CASSSRVAGVSDAQYF.

This clonotype was detected many times. The V and J genes are TRBV2 and TRBJ1-2; 7 bases match TRBD1. CDR3 size: 16 residues. CDR1 SNHLY and CDR2 FYNNEI come from the germline V gene. J was trimmed by 7 bases and V by 6 bases; bases with no gene match: 17. The CDR3 region has the DNA TGTGCCAGCAGAGACCAAAGACAGGGCCGTCGTGGTGGCTACACCTTC. Translation gives CASRDQRQGRRGGYTF.

This clonotype turned up a few times. The chain employs TRBV20-1 and TRBJ2-7; TRBD2 matches at 9 bases. After removal of 6 bases from V and 4 bases from J, the junction contained 7 bases not matched to a gene. The CDR3 loop spans 13 amino acids. Germline V gene sequence: CDR1 DFQATT, CDR2 SNEGSKA (reference sequence). The CDR3 region has the DNA TGCAGTGCCCCTCTCAGCGGGAGGTACGAGCAGTACTTC. Translated: CSAPLSGRYEQYF.

This clonotype appeared many times. V is TRBV3-1 and J is TRBJ2-7; 9 bases match TRBD2. The CDR3 is 14 amino acids. Germline CDR1 and CDR2: LGHDT and YNNKEL (reference sequence). The junction had 3 bases not matched to a gene; V was cut back by 3 bases and J by 3 bases. The CDR3 DNA reads TGTGCCAGCAGCCATAGCGGGGGACGCTACGAGCAGTACTTC. This gives the protein CASSHSGGRYEQYF.

This clonotype was seen a handful of times. CDR3 sequence reads: CASSPGTGQVMNTEAFF. The CDR3 DNA sequence: TGTGCCAGTAGTCCGGGGACAGGTCAGGTCATGAACACTGAAGCTTTCTTT. The V and J genes are TRBV19 and TRBJ1-1; 8 bases fit TRBD1. Per germline, CDR1 LNHDA and CDR2 SQIVND (reference sequence). Trimming took 5 bases from V and 0 from J; bases not matched to a gene: 11. The CDR3 is made up of 17 amino acids. The variable domain in full, with the rest retrieved from reference TRBV19 and TRBJ1-1, is DGGITQSPKYLFRKEGQNVTLSCEQNLNHDAMYWYRQDPGQGLRLIYYSQIVNDFQKGDIAEGYSVSREKKESFPLTVTSAQKNPTAFYLCASSPGTGQVMNTEAFFGQGTRLTVV.

The chain combines TRBV4-1 with TRBJ2-1; D gene ambiguous. Between the trimmed V and J ends, which lost 0 bases and 8 bases, there was a span of 8 bases. This CDR3 has 13 residues. Germline V gene data show CDR1 as MGHRA and CDR2 as YSYEKL. The CDR3 sequence is CASSQELGYEQFF. CDR3 DNA: TGCGCCAGCAGCCAAGAACTCGGCTATGAGCAGTTCTTC.

The rearrangement links TRBV5-1 to TRBJ2-7, with 8 bases identical to TRBD2. The trim removed 4 bases at V and 0 bases at J, leaving 9 bases unmatched. The CDR3 is made up of 16 amino acids. CDR1 SGHRS and CDR2 YFSETQ come from the germline V gene. Here the CDR3 DNA reads TGCGCCAGCAGCCAAACTAGCGGTAAATTCTCCTACGAGCAGTACTTC. It yields the protein CASSQTSGKFSYEQYF.

This clonotype was detected ten times or more. The V call is TRBV20-1, the J call TRBJ2-7, with D hard to call. This CDR3 has 12 amino acids. V was cut by 3 bases and J by 3 bases, with 9 bases left in between. Germline V CDR1 and CDR2: DFQATT, SNEGSKA (reference sequence). CDR3 residues: CSARPRYYEQYF. The CDR3, as DNA: TGCAGTGCTAGGCCTAGGTACTACGAGCAGTACTTC.

The V call is TRBV29-1, the J call TRBJ2-1; D is uncertain. The CDR3 length is 13 residues. V was shortened by 2 bases and J by 8 bases, with 13 bases between the two germline ends. Germline V gene sequence: CDR1 SQVTM, CDR2 ANQGSEA. CDR3 loop: CSVEPWSSDEQFF. CDR3 sequence (DNA): TGCAGCGTTGAACCCTGGAGCTCGGATGAGCAGTTCTTC.

The chain joins TRBV10-3 to TRBJ2-4; no reliable D call. The length of the CDR3 is 14 residues. Germline CDR1 and CDR2: ENHRY and SYGVKD. The V gene lost 3 bases and the J gene lost 9 bases, with 15 bases spanning the gap. CDR3 DNA: TGTGCCATCAGTGACCCCACCAGGCCTGGCATTCAGTACTTC. This gives the protein CAISDPTRPGIQYF.

Regarding this clonotype: This likely reflects a read error, since a far larger clone is one base away. The V call is TRBV2, the J call TRBJ2-7, with D hard to call. Trimming shortened V by 2 bases and J by 7 bases, and 18 bases separated the two germline ends. CDR1 and CDR2 (germline): SNHLY, FYNNEI. There are 15 residues in the CDR3. CDR3 in amino acids: CASSEFASSYDEQYF. In DNA form, the CDR3 reads TGTGCCAGCAGTGAATTCGCGAGCTCATACGATGAGCAGTACTTC.

The V call is TRBV24-1, the J call TRBJ2-3; 10 positions match TRBD1. The CDR3 runs to 16 residues. Germline CDR1 KGHDR, CDR2 SFDVKD. Unmatched junction bases numbered 8, after V lost 4 bases and J lost 5 bases. The CDR3 is CATSDPDRGRGDTQYF. CDR3 nucleotides: TGTGCCACCAGTGACCCTGACAGGGGGCGGGGAGATACGCAGTATTTT.

This clonotype has a count of ten or more. The chain employs TRBV11-3 and TRBJ1-1; 8 bases fit TRBD1. V shed 4 bases, J shed 5 bases, and the junction held 6 bases outside the gene matches. CDR3 length equals 14 residues. Germline lookup yields CDR1 SGHNT and CDR2 YENEEA. DNA for the CDR3: TGTGCCAGCAGCTCACACACAGGGGGTACTGAAGCTTTCTTT. Translated, it gives CASSSHTGGTEAFF.

This clonotype was recorded a few times. The chain joins TRBV5-1 to TRBJ2-3; tentatively, D is TRBD2 (7 bases). Germline V gives CDR1 SGHRS, CDR2 YFSETQ. The V end was cut by 4 bases, the J end by 4 bases, with 13 bases between. CDR3 size: 14 residues. CDR3 residues: CASSRGALSDTQYF. The CDR3 nucleotides are TGCGCCAGCAGCCGGGGGGCCCTATCAGATACGCAGTATTTT.

This clonotype was seen at least ten times. This rearrangement joins TRBV5-5 to TRBJ2-2; no firm D call. Germline-derived CDR1 and CDR2 are SGHKS and YYEKEE (reference sequence). V lost 2 bases and J 1 base, leaving 12 bases between the germline ends. This CDR3 is built from 16 residues. The CDR3 DNA reads as TGTGCCAGCAGCTTTGCGGAAGAGATGAACACCGGGGAGCTGTTTTTT. As protein: CASSFAEEMNTGELFF.

This clonotype was counted a few times. The V and J genes are TRBV7-9 and TRBJ2-1, with 12 nucleotides matching TRBD2. This CDR3 spans 17 amino acids. In germline, CDR1 is SEHNR, CDR2 FQNEAQ (reference sequence). V was pared by 5 bases and J by 2 bases, with 7 bases of the junction left unmatched. Here the CDR3 DNA reads TGTGCCAGCAGCCCCACTAGCGGGAGGTTAACCTACAATGAGCAGTTCTTC. Translating it yields CASSPTSGRLTYNEQFF.

The CDR3 DNA reads as TGCAGTGCTAGCCGGGGCGACATCCAAGAGACCCAGTACTTC. Encoded protein: CSASRGDIQETQYF. This chain joins TRBV20-1 and TRBJ2-5; D may correspond to TRBD1 or TRBD2 (5 bases each). The V and J ends lost 3 bases and 1 base respectively, with 12 bases between them. Germline V lookup: CDR1 DFQATT, CDR2 SNEGSKA (reference sequence). CDR3 length: 14 residues.

This clonotype was seen many times. The genes are TRBV18 and TRBJ2-7; D gene unclear. V was shortened by 2 bases and J by 2 bases, with 4 bases between the two germline ends. The CDR3 length is 12 residues. Germline assignment: CDR1 KGHSH and CDR2 LQKENI. Here the CDR3 DNA reads TGTGCCAGCTCACCATTGACCTACGAGCAGTACTTC. Its protein product is CASSPLTYEQYF.

The chain links TRBV30 to TRBJ2-1, with D perhaps being TRBD1 or TRBD2 (6 bases each). Deletions cut 8 bases from V and 0 bases from J, with 11 bases between. The CDR3 is made up of 13 amino acids. CDR1 and CDR2 from the germline V gene are GTSNPN and SVGIG (reference sequence). The CDR3 coding sequence is TGTGCCCTCAGGGGAGGCTCCTACAATGAGCAGTTCTTC. Protein sequence: CALRGGSYNEQFF.

This clonotype has at least ten counts. The chain links TRBV9 to TRBJ2-7; D not resolved. With 4 bases removed from V and 5 bases from J, the gap between germline ends came to 16 bases. The CDR3 is 14 amino acids. Germline V gene data show CDR1 as SGDLS and CDR2 as YYNGEE. The CDR3 region is CASSLRWITHEQYF. Written as DNA, the CDR3 is TGTGCCAGCAGCCTTCGTTGGATCACCCACGAGCAGTACTTC.

J is TRBJ2-1 and V is TRBV20-1; TRBD2 matches at 12 bases. CDR3 length: 13 residues. The V segment lost 4 bases and the J segment 10 bases; nucleotides outside the gene matches: 5. Per the germline V gene, CDR1 is DFQATT and CDR2 is SNEGSKA (reference sequence). The CDR3 DNA follows: TGCAGTGCTATAGGTCTAGCGGGAGGGGAGCAGTTCTTC. Translation: CSAIGLAGGEQFF.

The chain uses TRBV7-9 and TRBJ2-7, with 10 nucleotides matching TRBD1. This CDR3 region has 14 residues. The germline gives CDR1 SEHNR, CDR2 FQNEAQ (reference sequence). With V trimmed by 8 bases and J by 8 bases, 12 bases remained unmatched. CDR3 protein: CASLSGTGDGQQYF. The CDR3 nucleotides read TGTGCCAGCCTTTCCGGGACAGGGGATGGCCAGCAGTACTTC.

This clonotype has only a few counts. This chain connects TRBV20-1 to TRBJ2-7; D is perhaps TRBD2 (6 bases). The germline CDR1 and CDR2 sequences are DFQATT and SNEGSKA (reference sequence). There are 15 residues in the CDR3. Deletions cut 0 bases from V and 3 bases from J, with 15 bases between. CDR3 protein: CSARDLHGGLYEQYF. The CDR3 DNA reads TGCAGTGCTAGAGATCTTCACGGGGGACTCTACGAGCAGTACTTC.

This clonotype was seen many times. V and J are TRBV6-1 and TRBJ1-2; a possible D gene is TRBD1 (6 bases). Germline CDR1 is MNHNS and CDR2 is SASEGT. V lost 6 bases and J lost 7, with 15 bases in between. CDR3 length equals 13 residues. DNA of the CDR3: TGTGCCAGCAGAGAACAGGGAATAAGTGGCTACACCTTC. Amino acid sequence: CASREQGISGYTF.